The T cell receptor (beta chain) under discussion was sequenced for a study of T cells in Graves' hyperthyroidism and ophthalmopathy. In its sample, this clonotype was seen many times. The study enrolled patients aged 18 to 65 with newly diagnosed hyperthyroidism of under 2 months' duration. TCR beta CDR3 regions were amplified from RNA. Researchers ran a first-round RT-PCR on the TCR CDR3 using the HTBI primer set. TCRdb recomputed calls from the multiplex PCR reads with MiXCR, one row per CDR3 protein. The sample holds about 360,000 distinct CDR3 sequences, approximately 13% seen once. CDR1 and CDR2 from the germline V gene are SGHKS and YYEKEE (reference sequence). This CDR3 region has 15 residues. Trimming left V 0 bases short and J 2 bases short, with 11 bases between.

The sample comprised blood. The chain carries TRBV5-5 and TRBJ1-1, with D uncertain. This clonotype originated in a man younger than 40 with Graves' hyperthyroidism that later progressed to Graves' ophthalmopathy. The CDR3 coding sequence is TGTGCCAGCAGCTTGGTATATGGCCAAAACACTGAAGCTTTCTTT. Encoded protein: CASSLVYGQNTEAFF.